The next 18 T cell receptor beta chains were all read from a single sample in a study of tumor-infiltrating lymphocytes in primary liver carcinoma. Unsorted bulk tissue (roughly 19-31 mg) underwent RNA and DNA co-extraction. With around 500 ng total RNA as template and a constant-region primer, TCR beta cDNA was made. ARM-PCR, slightly modified, supplied the TCR beta libraries through three nested multiplex PCR rounds. Rounds one and two of PCR, each of around 9 cycles, were primed with TRBV1-TRBV30 forward primers and a C-beta reverse primer. Each CDR3 protein gets one entry after TCRdb re-called the multiplex PCR reads with MiXCR. The table includes around 100,000 distinct CDR3 sequences, around two thirds detected once. The material sequenced was liver tumor tissue from sampling region 5. Regarding subset: tumor region T5, tumor centre. These receptor sequences come from a woman aged 55-70 years with primary liver carcinoma and hepatitis B virus infection.

Worth noting for this clonotype: One end of the junction fails to match germline, which may point to a read error. V is TRBV7-9 and J is TRBJ2-5; TRBD2 is a possible D gene (6 bases). The CDR3 is 15 residues long. CDR1 and CDR2 from the germline V gene are SEHNR and FQNEAQ (reference sequence). CDR3 sequence: CGSSLGSGSQETQYF. The CDR3 coding sequence is TGTGGCAGCAGCTTAGGGAGCGGGTCCCAAGAGACCCAGTACTTC.

Notes on this clonotype: The final CDR3 position lacks the conserved phenylalanine or tryptophan, pointing to a likely read error. The V and J genes are TRBV14 and TRBJ2-2; D is unresolved. The germline V gene encodes CDR1 SGHDN and CDR2 FVKESK. This CDR3 region has 16 residues. CDR3 DNA sequence: TGTGTCAGCAGCCAAAAACTCACAGCGAACACCGTGGAGCTGTTTATC. This codes for CVSSQKLTANTVELFI.

About this clonotype: A read error is possible here, since a much larger clone lies one base away. The chain is built from TRBV15 and TRBJ1-1; D gene ambiguous. Looked up from germline, CDR1 is LNHNV and CDR2 is YYDKDF (reference sequence). CDR3 length equals 14 residues. Trimming took off 5 bases at V and 4 bases at J, with 14 bases between the two ends. CDR3 DNA: TGTGCCACCAGCTCTCTTCCCCTGAGCACTGAAGCTTTCTTT. Amino acids: CATSSLPLSTEAFF. Supplemented by reference TRBV15 and TRBJ1-1, the full variable domain reads DAMVIQNPRYQVTQFGKPVTLSCSQTLNHNVMYWYQQKSSQAPKLLFHYYDKDFNNEADTPDNFQSRRPNTSFCFLDIRSPGLGDTAMYLCATSSLPLSTEAFFGQGTRLTVV.

The DNA for the CDR3 is TGTGTCAACAGTTGGACTAGCGGGGCAGAGCAGTTCTTC. Translating gives CVNSWTSGAEQFF. The chain combines TRBV11-2 with TRBJ2-1, with 12 positions matching TRBD2. There are 13 residues in the CDR3. CDR1 and CDR2 (germline): SGHAT, FQNNGV.

Points on this clonotype: A much larger clone differs from this one at a single base, so this may be a read error. This chain uses TRBV5-6 with TRBJ2-5; D uncertain. This CDR3 is built from 14 residues. The germline V gene has CDR1 SGHDT and CDR2 YYEEEE. Trimming shortened V by 6 bases and J by 5 bases, and 17 bases separated the two germline ends. The CDR3: CASTSGSGIETQYF. For the CDR3, the DNA is TGTGCCAGCACCTCGGGCAGTGGCATCGAGACCCAGTACTTC.

This clonotype appeared once. The J gene is TRBJ2-5, the V gene TRBV28, with D perhaps matching TRBD1 or TRBD2 (5 bases each). The CDR3 length is 15 residues. Trimming cost V 6 bases and J 2 bases, with 16 bases left between them. Germline values: CDR1 MDHEN, CDR2 SYDVKM. The CDR3 reads CASRWGWDGQETQYF. CDR3 in DNA: TGTGCCAGCAGGTGGGGATGGGACGGTCAAGAGACCCAGTACTTC.

This clonotype has just a few counts. This may stem from a read error, because a much larger clone lies one nucleotide away. The gene calls are TRBV29-1 and TRBJ1-1, with unresolved D. The germline V gene encodes CDR1 SQVTM and CDR2 ANQGSEA. The CDR3 sequence is 10 residues long. CDR3 residues: CIALSTEAFF. Written as DNA, the CDR3 is TGCATCGCCTTGTCCACTGAAGCTTTCTTT.

In this sample, this clonotype turned up a few times. The chain has TRBV15 and TRBJ2-3; no definite D call. Trimming shortened V by 8 bases and J by 0 bases, and 15 bases separated the two germline ends. The CDR3 runs to 15 residues. Germline CDR1 is LNHNV and CDR2 is YYDKDF (reference sequence). The CDR3: CATSSRRSSTDTQYF. The CDR3 DNA reads TGTGCCACCTCTTCTCGCAGAAGTAGCACAGATACGCAGTATTTT.

Comments on this clonotype: One junction end does not reproduce the germline sequence, and a read error may be involved. As DNA, the CDR3 is TGTGTCAGCAACTCGACGGGGACCACTCGAGCAACTAATGAAAAACTGTTTTTT. This gives the protein CVSNSTGTTRATNEKLFF. The V gene is TRBV11-2, the J gene TRBJ1-4, with D perhaps TRBD1 (5 bases). This CDR3 is built from 18 residues. Germline CDR1 reads SGHAT; CDR2 reads FQNNGV.

Points on this clonotype: An end of the junction does not agree with germline; a read error may underlie this. V is TRBV29-1 and J is TRBJ1-2, with no clear D. CDR3 length: 12 residues. Germline V lookup: CDR1 SQVTM, CDR2 ANQGSEA. CDR3 DNA sequence: TGCAGCGTGTCGGATAGGGCGTATGGCTACTCCTTC. Amino acids: CSVSDRAYGYSF.

About this clonotype: The CDR3 carries no conserved terminal phenylalanine or tryptophan, so it likely arises from a read error. The chain combines TRBV11-2 with TRBJ2-7; D is possibly TRBD2 (5 bases). The CDR3 loop spans 15 amino acids. The germline V gene encodes CDR1 SGHAT and CDR2 FQNNGV. V dropped 4 bases and J dropped 3 bases, with 16 bases sitting between them. CDR3 bases: TGTGCCAGCAGCTCTGCGAGTGGAGGCCGCTACGAGCAGTACTTA. Protein: CASSSASGGRYEQYL.

The sample holds a few counts of this clonotype. The junction departs from the called germline gene at one end, perhaps through a read error. The chain joins TRBV28 to TRBJ2-3; D remains ambiguous. Germline V gene sequence: CDR1 MDHEN, CDR2 SYDVKM. This CDR3 has 11 amino acids. The CDR3 coding sequence is TGTGCCAGCAGTTCTCCGGCGACGGTTCACTTT. Translated: CASSSPATVHF.

The chain uses TRBV6-5 and TRBJ2-5, with D possibly matching TRBD2 (5 bases). The CDR3 spans 14 residues. CDR1 and CDR2 (germline): MNHEY, SVGAGI. V lost 8 bases and J 5 bases, leaving 18 bases between the germline ends. The CDR3 nucleotides read TGTGCCAGCCTGAGGGCGCAGGTGGCGGAGACCCAGTACTTC. Residues: CASLRAQVAETQYF.

About this clonotype itself: This may stem from a read error, because a much larger clone lies one nucleotide away. The chain links TRBV30 to TRBJ1-4; 7 nucleotides agree with TRBD1. Per the germline V gene, CDR1 is GTSNPN and CDR2 is SVGIG (reference sequence). With V trimmed by 1 base and J by 6 bases, 8 bases remained unmatched. The CDR3 is made up of 15 amino acids. The CDR3 nucleotides read TGTGCCTGGAGTGATACAGGGGACACTGATGAAAAACTGTTTTTT. Translating it yields CAWSDTGDTDEKLFF.

This clonotype has at least ten counts. A read error may be the cause here, since a much bigger clone is one base away. The chain joins TRBV14 to TRBJ2-2; D gene unclear. This CDR3 has 16 amino acids. Germline assignment: CDR1 SGHDN and CDR2 FVKESK. The CDR3 is CASGQKLTANTGELFF. The CDR3 nucleotides read TGTGCCAGCGGCCAAAAACTCACAGCGAACACCGGGGAGCTGTTTTTT.

A word on this clonotype: A read error may explain this, as a much larger clone is one base away. This chain uses TRBV7-9 with TRBJ2-1, with TRBD2 matching over 8 bases. V lost 11 bases, J lost 3 bases, and 6 bases stayed unmatched. The CDR3 extends over 13 amino acids. CDR1 SEHNR and CDR2 FQNEAQ come from the germline V gene (reference sequence). This chain's CDR3 is CARRLAGYNEQFF. In nucleotides, the CDR3 is TGTGCCCGCCGTCTAGCGGGCTACAATGAGCAGTTCTTC.

Concerning this clonotype itself: The conserved final phenylalanine or tryptophan is absent from the CDR3, which likely points to a read error. V is TRBV7-9 and J is TRBJ1-2; D perhaps matches TRBD1 (5 bases). CDR3 length: 13 amino acids. Germline V gene lookup returns CDR1 SEHNR and CDR2 FQNEAQ (reference sequence). The CDR3 region is CACSFGEGAGYTS. As DNA, the CDR3 is TGTGCCTGCAGCTTTGGGGAAGGGGCTGGCTACACCTCC.

In regard to this clonotype: This may be a read error, as it is one base from a much larger clone. The V and J genes are TRBV28 and TRBJ2-5, with 10 nucleotides matching TRBD2. V was pared by 5 bases and J by 9 bases, with 9 bases of the junction left unmatched. This CDR3 is 14 amino acids long. Germline CDR1 is MDHEN and CDR2 is SYDVKM. The CDR3 DNA sequence: TGTGCCAGCAGTACCCGAGCGGGAGGGGAGCCCCAGTACTTC. Amino acids: CASSTRAGGEPQYF.